The rows below give T cell receptor beta chains drawn from one sample of a study of human T cells and chemical hapten exposure. TCRdb called the RACE reads again in MiXCR, with one record for every CDR3 protein. The sample has approximately 110,000 distinct CDR3 sequences, about 34% seen once. The specimen was whole blood, collected in connection with sensitization to the hapten diphenylcyclopropenone (DPC). The receptor source for this set is a man aged 35 to 55 with alopecia areata. Some clones in this sample may be carry-over from other donors' samples. Each CDR3 is given with its conserved first and last residue. A D gene is named only where the DNA matches it firmly. Expanded clones get a size class; other rows say once, few or many, or leave the size out.

v_gene,d_gene,abundance,j_gene,CDR3nt,CDR3aa
TRBV7-9,.,few,TRBJ2-4,TGTGCCAGCAGCTTACCAACTACCCCCAAAAACATTCAGTACTTC,CASSLPTTPKNIQYF
TRBV5-1,.,.,TRBJ2-3,TGCGCCAGCAGCTTGGATATATTCACAGATACGCAGTATTTT,CASSLDIFTDTQYF
TRBV20-1,.,few,TRBJ2-5,TGCAGTGCTAGGAATAATTGGGGACCGCTCCCGTGGTCCCAAGAGACCCAGTACTTC,CSARNNWGPLPWSQETQYF
TRBV6-2/TRBV6-3,.,few,TRBJ1-5,TGTGCCAGCAGGACCAACAGGGTCGGGAATGTCAATCAGCCCCAGCATTTT,CASRTNRVGNVNQPQHF
TRBV5-1,.,.,TRBJ2-1,TGCGCCAGCAGCGCCGATTTAAATGAGCAGTTCTTC,CASSADLNEQFF
TRBV11-3,.,.,TRBJ2-1,TGTGCCAGCAGCCCTGGGGGACTGCAGTTGGATGAGCAGTTCTTC,CASSPGGLQLDEQFF
TRBV29-1,TRBD1,.,TRBJ1-2,TGCAGCGTTGAACGGGGACAGGGGGTAAAGGATGGCTACACCTTC,CSVERGQGVKDGYTF
TRBV28,TRBD1,.,TRBJ2-4,TGTGCCAGCAGTTCGACAGGGGGAGGTTTCGCCAAAAACATTCAGTACTTC,CASSSTGGGFAKNIQYF
TRBV20-1,TRBD1,many,TRBJ1-2,TGCAGTGCAAACGTCGGACAGGCTAACTATGGCTACACCTTC,CSANVGQANYGYTF
TRBV6-5,TRBD2,.,TRBJ2-2,TGTGCCAGCAGTTATCTAGCGGGAGAGACCGGGGAGCTGTTTTTT,CASSYLAGETGELFF
TRBV29-1,TRBD2,few,TRBJ2-3,TGCAGCGTCGGACGGACTAGTTGGGGAACAGATACGCAGTATTTT,CSVGRTSWGTDTQYF
TRBV9,TRBD2,few,TRBJ2-3,TGTGCCAGCAGCGGAGGACTAGCGGCCACAGATACGCAGTATTTT,CASSGGLAATDTQYF
TRBV29-1,TRBD1,few,TRBJ2-3,TGCAGCGTCCGGGACAGGGGTGGTACAGATACGCAGTATTTT,CSVRDRGGTDTQYF
TRBV30,.,.,TRBJ1-1,TGTGCCTGGAGCATCCTGCGGAACACTGAAGCTTTCTTT,CAWSILRNTEAFF
TRBV12-5,TRBD2,.,TRBJ2-5,TGTGCTAGTGGTCTGGGGGGGGAGACCCAGTACTTC,CASGLGGETQYF
TRBV13,TRBD1,.,TRBJ2-6,TGTGCCAGCAGCTTTGGACAGGGTTCATCAGGGGCCAACGTCCTGACTTTC,CASSFGQGSSGANVLTF
TRBV5-1,.,few,TRBJ2-1,TGCGCCAGCAGCTTCGGGACGCAAACCTACAATGAGCAGTTCTTC,CASSFGTQTYNEQFF
TRBV5-6,.,.,TRBJ1-6,TGTGCCAGCAGCACAGGGAGGTGGTCACCCCTCCACTTT,CASSTGRWSPLHF
TRBV4-2,TRBD2,many,TRBJ2-3,TGTGCCAGCAGCCAAGATGCTAGCGGGAGGAGCCCCACAGATACGCAGTATTTT,CASSQDASGRSPTDTQYF
TRBV6-2/TRBV6-3,.,.,TRBJ1-1,TGTGCCAGCAGTTACAAAGTTACGAACACTGAAGCTTTCTTT,CASSYKVTNTEAFF
TRBV11-2,TRBD2,few,TRBJ2-1,TGTGCCAGCAGCCAAGGGACTAGCGGGAGGTTAAATGAGCAGTTCTTC,CASSQGTSGRLNEQFF
TRBV29-1,TRBD1,few,TRBJ2-1,TGCAGCTCTGCAGGGGGCATGTTGGGTAGGGATGAGCAGTTCTTC,CSSAGGMLGRDEQFF
TRBV24-1,.,many,TRBJ2-2,TGTGCCACCAGTGGCACTAGCCTAAACACCGGGGAGCTGTTTTTT,CATSGTSLNTGELFF
TRBV16,.,.,TRBJ1-3,TGTGCCAGCAGCCCCTCTGGAAACACCATATATTTT,CASSPSGNTIYF
TRBV6-2/TRBV6-3,.,.,TRBJ2-1,TGTGCCAGCAGTTACTCGGTCGGGAGAGGTAATGAGCAGTTCTTC,CASSYSVGRGNEQFF
TRBV6-5,.,few,TRBJ2-6,TGTGCCAGCAGTTACGAGGCTGGGGCCAACGTCCTGACTTTC,CASSYEAGANVLTF
TRBV7-9,.,.,TRBJ2-1,TGTGCCAGCAGCCCTAGGGGGACTACTAACAATGAGCAGTTCTTC,CASSPRGTTNNEQFF
TRBV6-1,.,.,TRBJ2-7,TGTGCCAGCAGTGACCTGGGGGGTTCCTACGAGCAGTACTTC,CASSDLGGSYEQYF